The source of this TCR beta chain is a study of T cells after yellow fever vaccination. MiXCR, run by TCRdb on the 5' RACE reads, gives a single entry per CDR3 protein. The sample includes just under 600,000 distinct CDR3 sequences, approximately 15% seen only once; the top ten take about an eighth. CDR1 LGHNA and CDR2 YSLEER come from the germline V gene. The CDR3 covers 17 residues. V shed 1 base, J shed 7 bases, and the junction held 14 bases outside the gene matches. This clonotype was seen more than once but under ten times. The sample consisted of PBMCs, taken on the day of the yellow fever booster vaccination. The V and J genes are TRBV4-3 and TRBJ2-3; 7 bases are a match to TRBD2. The sequence was obtained from a man aged 30 to 39 who received the YFV17D yellow fever vaccine. CDR3 DNA sequence: TGCGCCAGCAGCCAAGGATCCGGGGGAGGGCCGGGGAATACGCAGTATTTT. Translated: CASSQGSGGGPGNTQYF.